The clone carrying this T cell receptor (beta chain) was observed many times. The antigen remains undetermined. This entry belongs to a study of T cell repertoires in cytomegalovirus infection. On the study more broadly: CMV epitopes in the study were HLA-C-restricted (recently identified) and HLA-B-restricted (well studied). An indication of both CMV infection and matching HLA type came from public TCR beta signatures.

TCRdb called the reads again in MiXCR, with one record for every CDR3 protein. The table has about 150,000 distinct CDR3 sequences, approximately 30% seen once; the top ten hold about 56%. Study conclusions and caveats: Cumulative public TCR beta family frequency identified carriers of CMV plus the relevant HLA. Dominant in the ex vivo response were TCR beta clonotypes restricted by HLA-C and specific for CMV.

CDR1 is MNHEY and CDR2 is SMNVEV in the germline V gene (reference sequence). V trimming: 8 bases; J trimming: 3 bases; junction bases outside the gene matches: 9. This CDR3 comprises 14 residues. The sequence was collected from a human donor in good health (CMV status not recorded). Some clones in this sample may be carry-over from other donors' samples. The V call is TRBV27, the J call TRBJ2-7; 8 nucleotides agree with TRBD2. Sequenced here: CD8+ T cells from cultured PBMCs, sampled from culture after CMV antigen stimulation. The CDR3 protein is CASAGGDAYYEQYF. CDR3 DNA sequence: TGTGCCAGCGCCGGGGGGGATGCCTACTACGAGCAGTACTTC.